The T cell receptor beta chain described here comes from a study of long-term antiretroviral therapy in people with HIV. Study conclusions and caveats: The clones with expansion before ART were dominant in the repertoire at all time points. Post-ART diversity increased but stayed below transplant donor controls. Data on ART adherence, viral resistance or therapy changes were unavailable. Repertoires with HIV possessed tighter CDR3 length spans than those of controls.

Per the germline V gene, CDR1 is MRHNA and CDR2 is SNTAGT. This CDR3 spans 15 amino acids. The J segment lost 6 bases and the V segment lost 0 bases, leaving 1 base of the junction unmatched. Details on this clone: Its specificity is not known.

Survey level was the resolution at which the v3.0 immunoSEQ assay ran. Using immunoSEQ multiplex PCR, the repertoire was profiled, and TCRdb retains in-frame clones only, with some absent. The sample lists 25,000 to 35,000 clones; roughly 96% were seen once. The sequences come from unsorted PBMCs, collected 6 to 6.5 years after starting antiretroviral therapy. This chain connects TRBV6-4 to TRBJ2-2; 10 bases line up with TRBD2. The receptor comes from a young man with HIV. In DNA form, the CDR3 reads TGTGCCAGCAGTGACTCAGCGGGAGGGCCCGGGGAGCTGTTTTTT. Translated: CASSDSAGGPGELFF.